One T cell receptor beta chain is described in this entry. Ages ranged from about 18 to 89 years, with residence in around 24 US areas. Cohort assignment relied on participant-reported clinical history. What the recovered Cohort 3 donors had was two negative PCRs, clearance, or symptom resolution. This sample stems from a study of blood T cell repertoires in COVID-19. At the level of the study: T cells, B-cell-depleted T cells, or PBMCs provided the cDNA or gDNA that served as material.

Produced via immunoSEQ multiplex PCR; TCRdb's table is partial and in-frame only. The table lists about 330,000 clones, about 87% of them singletons, with around 5% in the top ten. The sequence derives from a man aged 25-45 years who had recovered from COVID-19. The specimen sequenced was PBMCs or T cells enriched from blood (not recorded which).

DNA of the CDR3: TGTGCCAGCAGCTTGGGTGCTAGCGGGGGGGCTTACAATGAGCAGTTCTTC. Its protein is CASSLGASGGAYNEQFF. The chain carries TRBV5-4 and TRBJ2-1, with 12 bases that match TRBD2. This CDR3 is 17 amino acids long. V lost 0 bases to trimming and J lost 4 bases; unmatched junction nucleotides: 5. Germline CDR1 and CDR2: SGHNT and YYREEE (reference sequence).